This T cell receptor (beta chain) was sequenced for a study of early T cells in non-severe SARS-CoV-2 infection. TCRdb re-derived calls from the 5' RACE reads in MiXCR, one entry per CDR3 protein. The sample has over 30,000 distinct CDR3 sequences; approximately 6% are singletons. This clonotype has at least ten counts. The CDR3 loop spans 13 amino acids. The V end was cut by 2 bases, the J end by 5 bases, with 10 bases between. The germline CDR1 and CDR2 sequences are DFQATT and SNEGSKA (reference sequence). J is TRBJ2-1 and V is TRBV20-1; D unclear. The clonotype was recovered from an adult who was a healthcare worker with PCR-confirmed SARS-CoV-2 infection or an uninfected control (not recorded which). The material sequenced was whole blood. The CDR3 DNA follows: TGCAGTGCTAGACCCCCGGTAGACAATGAGCAGTTCTTC. This sequence encodes CSARPPVDNEQFF.